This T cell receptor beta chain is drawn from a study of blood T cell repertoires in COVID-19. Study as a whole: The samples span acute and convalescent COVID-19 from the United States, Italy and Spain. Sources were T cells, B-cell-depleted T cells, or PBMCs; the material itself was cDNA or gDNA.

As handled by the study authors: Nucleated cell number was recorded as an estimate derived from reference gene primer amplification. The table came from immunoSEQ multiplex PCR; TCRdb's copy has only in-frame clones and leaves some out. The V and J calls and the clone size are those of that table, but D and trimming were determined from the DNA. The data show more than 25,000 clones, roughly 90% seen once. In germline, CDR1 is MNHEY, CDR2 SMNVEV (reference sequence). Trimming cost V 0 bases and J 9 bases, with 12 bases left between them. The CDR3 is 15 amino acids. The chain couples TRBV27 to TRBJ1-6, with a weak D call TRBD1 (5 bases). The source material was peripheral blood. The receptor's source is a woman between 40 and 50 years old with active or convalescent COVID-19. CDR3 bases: TGTGCCAGCAGTTTATCGGGAGGGGATGGTTCACCCCTCCACTTT. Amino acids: CASSLSGGDGSPLHF.